This TCR beta chain was sequenced in a study of Graves' ophthalmopathy and Graves' hyperthyroidism. Study-level results: Between ophthalmopathy and stable hyperthyroidism, a 13-signature model drew a separation with around 86% sensitivity and approximately 77% specificity.

Moderate-to-severe activity, with CAS ≥3, NOSPECS ≥4 and duration under 3 months, characterized the donors with ophthalmopathy. Serum thyroxine and TRAb, along with clinical symptoms, thyroid ultrasound and orbital computed tomography, were what diagnosis relied on. The authors isolated PBMCs from around 10 ml of fresh peripheral blood. Amplified TCR beta CDR3 regions were obtained using RNA transcripts as template. HTBI primers served in a first-round RT-PCR, which a second-round multiplex PCR followed. TCRdb reprocessed the multiplex PCR reads with MiXCR, giving one entry per CDR3 protein. The sample has about 220,000 distinct CDR3 sequences; around a fifth are singletons. About this clonotype itself: What it binds is not known.

The sequencing input was peripheral blood. This receptor was identified in a woman aged 45 to 65 with Graves' ophthalmopathy.

The CDR3 is CAWSTLPETQYF. CDR3 sequence (DNA): TGTGCCTGGAGTACCCTCCCGGAGACCCAGTACTTC. The J gene is TRBJ2-5, the V gene TRBV30; D is undetermined. This CDR3 spans 12 amino acids. Trimming removed 2 bases from V and 5 bases from J, with 9 bases in between. Germline V gene data show CDR1 as GTSNPN and CDR2 as SVGIG (reference sequence).